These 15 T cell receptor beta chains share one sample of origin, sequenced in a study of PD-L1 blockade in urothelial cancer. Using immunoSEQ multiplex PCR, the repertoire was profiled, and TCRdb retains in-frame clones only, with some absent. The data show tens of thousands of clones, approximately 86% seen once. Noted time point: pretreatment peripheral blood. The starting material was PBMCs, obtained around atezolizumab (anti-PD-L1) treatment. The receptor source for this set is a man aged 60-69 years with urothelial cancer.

The CDR3 region is CASSPGMDSENYGYTF. The DNA for the CDR3 is TGTGCCAGCAGCCCCGGGATGGACTCTGAGAACTATGGCTACACCTTC. The chain recombines TRBV21-1 with TRBJ1-2. TRBV21-1 has pseudogene status. This CDR3 has 16 amino acids.

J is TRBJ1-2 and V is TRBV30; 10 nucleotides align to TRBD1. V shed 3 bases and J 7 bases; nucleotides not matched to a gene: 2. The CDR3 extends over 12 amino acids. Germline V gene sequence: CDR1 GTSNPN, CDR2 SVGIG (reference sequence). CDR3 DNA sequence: TGTGCCTGGAGGAGGGACAGGGGTGGCTACACCTTC. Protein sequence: CAWRRDRGGYTF.

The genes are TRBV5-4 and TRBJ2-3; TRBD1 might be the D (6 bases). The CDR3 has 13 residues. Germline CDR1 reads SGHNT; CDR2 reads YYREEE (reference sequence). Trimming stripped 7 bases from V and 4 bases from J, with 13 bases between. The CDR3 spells CASAEKGADTQYF. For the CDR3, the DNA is TGTGCCAGCGCAGAAAAGGGGGCAGATACGCAGTATTTT.

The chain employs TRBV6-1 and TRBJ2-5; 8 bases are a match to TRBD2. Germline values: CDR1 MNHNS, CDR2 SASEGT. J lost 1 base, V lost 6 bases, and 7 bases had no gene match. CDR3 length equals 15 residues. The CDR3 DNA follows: TGTGCCAGCAGGGATAGCGGGGACCCCCAAGAGACCCAGTACTTC. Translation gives CASRDSGDPQETQYF.

CDR3 nucleotides: TGCGCCAGCAAGGGACAGGGCCTCTCTGGGGCCAACGTCCTGACTTTC. Translated, it gives CASKGQGLSGANVLTF. The rearrangement links TRBV5-1 to TRBJ2-6; 9 positions agree with TRBD1. The V and J ends lost 6 bases and 0 bases, in that order; junction bases with no gene match: 4. The germline CDR1 and CDR2 sequences are SGHRS and YFSETQ. The CDR3 runs 16 residues.

The CDR3 loop is CASSKGRGALEETQYF. The CDR3 DNA reads TGTGCCAGCAGCAAAGGGCGGGGGGCCCTCGAAGAGACCCAGTACTTC. The rearrangement uses TRBV21-1 and TRBJ2-5; the table's D call of TRBD2 was not tested on the DNA. TRBV21-1 is labeled a pseudogene. The CDR3 consists of 16 residues.

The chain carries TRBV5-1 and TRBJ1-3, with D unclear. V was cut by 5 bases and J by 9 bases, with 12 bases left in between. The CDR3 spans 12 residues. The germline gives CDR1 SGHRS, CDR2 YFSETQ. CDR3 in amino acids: CASRSGEGTIYF. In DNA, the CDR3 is TGCGCCAGCAGGAGCGGAGAGGGCACCATATATTTT.

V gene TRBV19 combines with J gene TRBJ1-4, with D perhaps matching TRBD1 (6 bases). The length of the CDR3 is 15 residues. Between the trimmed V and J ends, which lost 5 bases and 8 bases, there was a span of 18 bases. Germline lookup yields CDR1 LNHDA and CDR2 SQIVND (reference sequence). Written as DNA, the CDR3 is TGTGCCAGTAGTCCCCCGGGATTTAGGGGGGAAAAACTGTTTTTT. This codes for CASSPPGFRGEKLFF.

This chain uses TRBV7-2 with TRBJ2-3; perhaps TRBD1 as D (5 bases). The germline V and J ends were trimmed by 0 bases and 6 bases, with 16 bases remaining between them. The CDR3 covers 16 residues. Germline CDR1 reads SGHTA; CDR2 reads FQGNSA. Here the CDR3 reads CASSLAQGVALDTQYF. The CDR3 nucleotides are TGTGCCAGCAGCTTAGCGCAAGGGGTCGCCCTTGATACGCAGTATTTT. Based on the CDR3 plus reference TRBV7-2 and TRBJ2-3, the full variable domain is GAGVSQSPSNKVTEKGKDVELRCDPISGHTALYWYRQSLGQGLEFLIYFQGNSAPDKSGLPSDRFSAERTGGSVSTLTIQRTQQEDSAVYLCASSLAQGVALDTQYFGPGTRLTVL.

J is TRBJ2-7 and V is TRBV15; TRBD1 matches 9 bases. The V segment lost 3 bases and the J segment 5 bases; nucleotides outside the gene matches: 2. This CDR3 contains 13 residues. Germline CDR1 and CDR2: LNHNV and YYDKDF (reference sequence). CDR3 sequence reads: CATSRDRGNEQYF. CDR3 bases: TGTGCCACCAGCAGGGACAGGGGAAACGAGCAGTACTTC.

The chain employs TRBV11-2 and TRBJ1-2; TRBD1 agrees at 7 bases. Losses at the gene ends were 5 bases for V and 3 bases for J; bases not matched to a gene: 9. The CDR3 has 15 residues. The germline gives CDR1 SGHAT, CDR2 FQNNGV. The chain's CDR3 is CASSRSTGQYYGYTF. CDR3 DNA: TGTGCCAGCAGCCGATCGACGGGACAGTACTATGGCTACACCTTC.

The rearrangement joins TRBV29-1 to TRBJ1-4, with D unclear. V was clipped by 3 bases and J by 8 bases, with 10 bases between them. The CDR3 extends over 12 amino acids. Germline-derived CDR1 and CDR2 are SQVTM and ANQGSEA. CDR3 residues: CSVEISREKLFF. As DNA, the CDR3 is TGCAGCGTTGAGATTTCTAGGGAAAAACTGTTTTTT.

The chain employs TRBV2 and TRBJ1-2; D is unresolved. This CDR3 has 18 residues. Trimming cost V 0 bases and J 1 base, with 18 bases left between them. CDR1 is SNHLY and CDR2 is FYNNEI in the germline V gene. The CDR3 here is CASSEAQEVWPVNYGYTF. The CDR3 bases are TGTGCCAGCAGTGAAGCGCAGGAGGTTTGGCCTGTTAACTATGGCTACACCTTC. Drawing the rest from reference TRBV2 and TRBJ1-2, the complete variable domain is EPEVTQTPSHQVTQMGQEVILRCVPISNHLYFYWYRQILGQKVEFLVSFYNNEISEKSEIFDDQFSVERPDGSNFTLKIRSTKLEDSAMYFCASSEAQEVWPVNYGYTFGSGTRLTVV.

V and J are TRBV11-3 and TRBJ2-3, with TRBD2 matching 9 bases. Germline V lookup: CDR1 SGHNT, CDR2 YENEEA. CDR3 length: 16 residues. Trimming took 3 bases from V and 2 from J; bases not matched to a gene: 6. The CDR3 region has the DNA TGTGCCAGCAGCTTGGGTAGCGGGGGATACACAGATACGCAGTATTTT. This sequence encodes CASSLGSGGYTDTQYF.

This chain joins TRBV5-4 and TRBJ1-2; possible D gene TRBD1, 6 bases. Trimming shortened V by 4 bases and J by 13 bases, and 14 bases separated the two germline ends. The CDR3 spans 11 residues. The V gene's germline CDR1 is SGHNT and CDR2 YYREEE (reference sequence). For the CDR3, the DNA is TGTGCCAGCAGCGGAACAGGGAGTTCCACCTTC. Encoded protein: CASSGTGSSTF.